This TCR beta chain is drawn from a study of blood T cell repertoires in COVID-19. This table comes from immunoSEQ multiplex PCR, and its TCRdb copy is limited to in-frame clones, with some not included. The data show roughly 220,000 clones, with about 84% seen just once and about 4.3% held by the top ten. Trimming pared 4 bases from V and 8 bases from J, leaving 11 bases between. This CDR3 spans 11 amino acids. Per the germline V gene, CDR1 is SQVTM and CDR2 is ANQGSEA. This clone was counted between two and nine times. The receptor was derived from a young man with acute COVID-19. The sequenced sample consisted of PBMCs or T cells enriched from blood (not recorded which). V gene TRBV29-1 combines with J gene TRBJ1-2; D is unresolved. CDR3 protein: CSVGEGWGYTF. Written as DNA, the CDR3 is TGCAGCGTTGGTGAGGGTTGGGGCTACACCTTC. The entire variable domain, with the rest obtained from reference TRBV29-1 and TRBJ1-2, is as follows: SAVISQKPSRDICQRGTSLTIQCQVDSQVTMMFWYRQQPGQSLTLIATANQGSEATYESGFVIDKFPISRPNLTFSTLTVSNMSPEDSSIYLCSVGEGWGYTFGSGTRLTVV.